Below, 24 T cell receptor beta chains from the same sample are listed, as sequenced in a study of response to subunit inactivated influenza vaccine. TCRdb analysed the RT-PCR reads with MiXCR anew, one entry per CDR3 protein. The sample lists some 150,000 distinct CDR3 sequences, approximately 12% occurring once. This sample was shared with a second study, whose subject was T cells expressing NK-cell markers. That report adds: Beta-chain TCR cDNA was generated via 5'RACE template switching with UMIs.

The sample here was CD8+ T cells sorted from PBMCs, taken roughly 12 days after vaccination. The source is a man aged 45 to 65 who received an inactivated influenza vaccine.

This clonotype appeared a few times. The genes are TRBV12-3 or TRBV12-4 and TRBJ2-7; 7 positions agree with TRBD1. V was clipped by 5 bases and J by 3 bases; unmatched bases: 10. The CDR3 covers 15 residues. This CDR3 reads CASSQINRGLYEQYF. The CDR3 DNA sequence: TGTGCCAGCAGTCAAATAAACAGGGGCCTCTACGAGCAGTACTTC.

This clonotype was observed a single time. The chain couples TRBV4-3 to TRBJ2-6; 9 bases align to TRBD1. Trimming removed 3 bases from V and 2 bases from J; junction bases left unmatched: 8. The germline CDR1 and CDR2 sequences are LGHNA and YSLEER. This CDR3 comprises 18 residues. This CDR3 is CASSQRPGQGPGANVLTF. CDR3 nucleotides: TGCGCCAGCAGCCAGAGACCGGGACAGGGACCTGGGGCCAACGTCCTGACTTTC.

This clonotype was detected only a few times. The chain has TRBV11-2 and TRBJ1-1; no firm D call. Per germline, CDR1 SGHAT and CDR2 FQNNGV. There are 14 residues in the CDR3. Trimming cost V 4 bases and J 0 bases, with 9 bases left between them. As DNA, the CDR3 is TGTGCCAGCAGCTCCCACTATATGAACACTGAAGCTTTCTTT. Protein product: CASSSHYMNTEAFF.

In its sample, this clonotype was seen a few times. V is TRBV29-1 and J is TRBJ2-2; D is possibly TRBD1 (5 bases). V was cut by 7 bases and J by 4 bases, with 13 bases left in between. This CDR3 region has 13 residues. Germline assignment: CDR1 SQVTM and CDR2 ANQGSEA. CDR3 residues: CSGPGRATGELFF. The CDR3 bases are TGCAGCGGCCCGGGCAGGGCCACCGGGGAGCTGTTTTTT.

The CDR3 nucleotides are TGTGCCAGCAGCTTTCGCGGTGGTGATAGGGGTGGGGAGACCCAGTACTTC. It yields the protein CASSFRGGDRGGETQYF. This chain uses TRBV7-9 with TRBJ2-5; a weak D match, TRBD1 (5 bases). Looked up from germline, CDR1 is SEHNR and CDR2 is FQNEAQ (reference sequence). The CDR3 contains 17 residues. The ends were cut back, 3 bases at V and 5 bases at J, with 22 bases in the middle.

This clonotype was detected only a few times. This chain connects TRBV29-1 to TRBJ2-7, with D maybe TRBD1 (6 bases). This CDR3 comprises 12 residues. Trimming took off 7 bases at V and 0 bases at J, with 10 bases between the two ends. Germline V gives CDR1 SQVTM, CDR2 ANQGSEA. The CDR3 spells CSARDNSYEQYF. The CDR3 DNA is TGCAGCGCCCGGGACAACTCCTACGAGCAGTACTTC.

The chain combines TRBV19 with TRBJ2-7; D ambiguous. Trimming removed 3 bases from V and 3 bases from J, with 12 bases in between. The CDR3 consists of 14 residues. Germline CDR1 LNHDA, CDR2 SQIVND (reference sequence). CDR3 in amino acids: CASSMTGNLYEQYF. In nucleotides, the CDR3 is TGTGCCAGTAGTATGACCGGAAATCTCTACGAGCAGTACTTC.

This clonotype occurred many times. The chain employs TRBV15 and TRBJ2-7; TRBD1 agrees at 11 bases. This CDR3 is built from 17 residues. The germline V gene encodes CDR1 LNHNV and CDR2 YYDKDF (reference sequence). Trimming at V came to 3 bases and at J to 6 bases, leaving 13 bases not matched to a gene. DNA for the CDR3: TGTGCCACCAGCAGTACTGCCGGGACAGGGGGTCGATTCGAGCAGTACTTC. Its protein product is CATSSTAGTGGRFEQYF.

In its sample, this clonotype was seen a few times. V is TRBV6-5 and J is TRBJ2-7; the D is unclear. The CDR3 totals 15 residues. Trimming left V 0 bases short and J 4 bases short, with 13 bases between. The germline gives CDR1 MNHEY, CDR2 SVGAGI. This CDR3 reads CASSYSELPLYEQYF. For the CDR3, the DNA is TGTGCCAGCAGTTACTCGGAGCTCCCTTTGTACGAGCAGTACTTC.

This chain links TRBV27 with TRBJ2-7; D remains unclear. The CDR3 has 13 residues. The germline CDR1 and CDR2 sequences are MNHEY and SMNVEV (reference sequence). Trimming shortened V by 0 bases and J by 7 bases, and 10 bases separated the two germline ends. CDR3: CASSLSAGWEQYF. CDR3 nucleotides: TGTGCCAGCAGTTTATCAGCCGGGTGGGAGCAGTACTTC.

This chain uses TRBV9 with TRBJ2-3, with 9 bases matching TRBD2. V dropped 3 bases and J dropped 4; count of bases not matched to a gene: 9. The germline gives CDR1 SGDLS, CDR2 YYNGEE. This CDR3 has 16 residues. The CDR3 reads CASSAAGGGMADTQYF. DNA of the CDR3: TGTGCCAGCAGCGCCGCGGGAGGGGGCATGGCAGATACGCAGTATTTT.

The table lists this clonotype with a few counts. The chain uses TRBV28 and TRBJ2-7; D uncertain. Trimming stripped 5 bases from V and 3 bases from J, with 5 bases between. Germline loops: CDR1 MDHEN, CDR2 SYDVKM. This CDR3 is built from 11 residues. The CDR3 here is CASSAVYEQYF. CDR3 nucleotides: TGTGCCAGCAGTGCGGTCTACGAGCAGTACTTC.

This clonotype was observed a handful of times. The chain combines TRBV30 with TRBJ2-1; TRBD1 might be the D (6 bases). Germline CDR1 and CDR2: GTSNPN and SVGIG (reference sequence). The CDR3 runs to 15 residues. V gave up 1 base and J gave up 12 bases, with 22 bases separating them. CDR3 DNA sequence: TGTGCCTGGAGTGATGGGGCAGGGGTCCGAGTGGGGCAGTTCTTC. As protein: CAWSDGAGVRVGQFF.

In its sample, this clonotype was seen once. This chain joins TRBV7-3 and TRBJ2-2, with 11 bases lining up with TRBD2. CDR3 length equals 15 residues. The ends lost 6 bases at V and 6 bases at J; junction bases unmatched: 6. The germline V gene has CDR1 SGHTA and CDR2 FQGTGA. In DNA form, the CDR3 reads TGTGCCAGCAGGTTACTAGCGGGAGTCTCCGGGGAGCTGTTTTTT. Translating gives CASRLLAGVSGELFF.

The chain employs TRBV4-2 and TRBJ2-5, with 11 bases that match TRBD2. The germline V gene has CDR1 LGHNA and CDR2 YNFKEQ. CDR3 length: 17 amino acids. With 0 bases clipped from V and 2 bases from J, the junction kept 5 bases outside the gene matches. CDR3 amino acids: CASSQEVSSGGQETQYF. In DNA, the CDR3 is TGTGCCAGCAGCCAAGAGGTCTCTAGCGGGGGGCAAGAGACCCAGTACTTC.

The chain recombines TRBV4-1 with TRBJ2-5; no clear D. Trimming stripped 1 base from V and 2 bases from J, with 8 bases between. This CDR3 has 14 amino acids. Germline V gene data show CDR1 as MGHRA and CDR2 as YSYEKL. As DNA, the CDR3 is TGCGCCAGCAGCCAAGTGCCTGCGCAAGAGACCCAGTACTTC. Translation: CASSQVPAQETQYF.

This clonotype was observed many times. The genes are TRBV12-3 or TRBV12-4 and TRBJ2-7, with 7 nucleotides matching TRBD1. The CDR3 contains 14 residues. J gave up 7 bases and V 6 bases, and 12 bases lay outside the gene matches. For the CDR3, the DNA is TGTGCCAGCAGCCCCCCTATAAGACAGGGAGAGCAGTACTTC. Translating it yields CASSPPIRQGEQYF.

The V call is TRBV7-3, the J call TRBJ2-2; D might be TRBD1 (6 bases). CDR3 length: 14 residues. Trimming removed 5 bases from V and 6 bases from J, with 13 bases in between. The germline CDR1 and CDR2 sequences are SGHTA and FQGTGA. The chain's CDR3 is CASSQGPWAGELFF. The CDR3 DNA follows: TGTGCCAGCAGCCAGGGGCCATGGGCCGGGGAGCTGTTTTTT.

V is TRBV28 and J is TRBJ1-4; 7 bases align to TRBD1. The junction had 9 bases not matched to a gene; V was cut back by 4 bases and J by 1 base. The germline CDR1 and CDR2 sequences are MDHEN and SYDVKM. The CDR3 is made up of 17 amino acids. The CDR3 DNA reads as TGTGCCAGCAGTTCGTTTAGGGGGCTAGGAACTAATGAAAAACTGTTTTTT. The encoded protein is CASSSFRGLGTNEKLFF.

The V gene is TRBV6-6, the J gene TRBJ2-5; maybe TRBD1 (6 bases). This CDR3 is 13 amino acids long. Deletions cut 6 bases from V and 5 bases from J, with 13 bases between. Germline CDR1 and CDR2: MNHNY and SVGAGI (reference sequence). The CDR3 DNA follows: TGTGCCAGCAGACCGGACAGTACCGAGACCCAGTACTTC. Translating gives CASRPDSTETQYF.

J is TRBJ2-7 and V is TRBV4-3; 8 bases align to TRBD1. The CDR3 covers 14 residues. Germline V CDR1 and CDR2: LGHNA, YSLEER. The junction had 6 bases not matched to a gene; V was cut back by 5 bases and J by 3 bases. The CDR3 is CASSARQGIYEQYF. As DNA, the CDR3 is TGCGCCAGCAGCGCGCGACAGGGGATCTACGAGCAGTACTTC.

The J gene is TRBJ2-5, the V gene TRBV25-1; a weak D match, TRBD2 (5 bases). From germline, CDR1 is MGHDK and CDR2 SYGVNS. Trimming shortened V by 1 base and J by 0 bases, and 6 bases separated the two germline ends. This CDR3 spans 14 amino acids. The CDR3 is CASSEWTDQETQYF. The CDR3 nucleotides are TGTGCCAGCAGTGAATGGACTGACCAAGAGACCCAGTACTTC.

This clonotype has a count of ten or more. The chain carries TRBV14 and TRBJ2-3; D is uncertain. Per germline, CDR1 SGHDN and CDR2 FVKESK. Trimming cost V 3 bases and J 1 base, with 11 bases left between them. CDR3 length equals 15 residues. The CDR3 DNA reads TGTGCCAGCAGCCAGATCGATTCAGGCACAGATACGCAGTATTTT. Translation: CASSQIDSGTDTQYF.

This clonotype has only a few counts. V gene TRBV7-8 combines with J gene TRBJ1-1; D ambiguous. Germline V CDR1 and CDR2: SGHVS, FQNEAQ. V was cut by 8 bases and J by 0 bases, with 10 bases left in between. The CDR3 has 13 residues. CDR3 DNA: TGTGCCAGCCGCAGACTGATGAACACTGAAGCTTTCTTT. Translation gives CASRRLMNTEAFF.